This is a list of T cell receptor beta chains from one sample in a study of Graves' ophthalmopathy and Graves' hyperthyroidism. TCRdb reprocessed the multiplex PCR reads via MiXCR and lists one record per CDR3 protein. The sample consists of about 220,000 distinct CDR3 sequences, 20% to 25% of them appearing once. The sample taken for sequencing was peripheral blood. These TCRs come from a woman between 45 and 65 years old with Graves' ophthalmopathy. Both conserved end residues are part of each CDR3.

j_gene | v_gene | CDR3aa
TRBJ2-2 | TRBV29-1 | CSVGQGRGGELFF
TRBJ2-7 | TRBV12-3/TRBV12-4 | CASSPGGGPSYEQYF
TRBJ1-1 | TRBV12-3/TRBV12-4 | CASTPDGGSAFF
TRBJ1-1 | TRBV28 | CASRRDPNTEAFF
TRBJ2-5 | TRBV7-9 | CASSSRGTGIQETQYF
TRBJ2-7 | TRBV11-1 | CASSSRLAELRGEQYF
TRBJ2-7 | TRBV19 | CASSIAGTGYEQYF
TRBJ1-2 | TRBV5-6 | CASSRDRGSGYTF
TRBJ1-5 | TRBV12-3/TRBV12-4 | CASSFAGRNQPQHF
TRBJ1-5 | TRBV6-2/TRBV6-3 | CASSYRAQQPQHF
TRBJ2-6 | TRBV29-1 | CSARQASGANVLTF
TRBJ2-4 | TRBV20-1 | CSAYPRFDLAKNIQYF
TRBJ2-2 | TRBV19 | CASSMPTSGSRVGELFF
TRBJ2-5 | TRBV12-3/TRBV12-4 | CASSLGSLGGETQYF
TRBJ1-5 | TRBV24-1 | CATSDPGGADIQHF
TRBJ2-5 | TRBV5-1 | CASSRRAGWEQETQYF
TRBJ2-7 | TRBV12-3/TRBV12-4 | CASSFASSGRTEQYF